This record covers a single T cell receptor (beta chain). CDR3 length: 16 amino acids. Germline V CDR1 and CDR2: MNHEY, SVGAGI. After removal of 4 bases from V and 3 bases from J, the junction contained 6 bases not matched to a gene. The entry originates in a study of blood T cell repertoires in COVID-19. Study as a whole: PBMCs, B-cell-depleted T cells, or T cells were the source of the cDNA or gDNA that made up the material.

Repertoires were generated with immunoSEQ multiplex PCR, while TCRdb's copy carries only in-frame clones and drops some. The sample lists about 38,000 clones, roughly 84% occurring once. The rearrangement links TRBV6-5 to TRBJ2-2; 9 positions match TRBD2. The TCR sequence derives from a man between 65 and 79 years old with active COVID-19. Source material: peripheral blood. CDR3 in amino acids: CASSFEAGGHTGELFF. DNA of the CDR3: TGTGCCAGCAGTTTTGAGGCGGGAGGGCACACCGGGGAGCTGTTTTTT.